The 4 T cell receptor beta chains below were found in one sample sequenced in a study of cytomegalovirus exposure and HLA in healthy donors. A multiplex PCR was run with 60 Vbeta primers and 13 Jbeta primers. Repertoires were generated with immunoSEQ multiplex PCR, while TCRdb's copy carries only in-frame clones and drops some. The data hold 140,000 to 150,000 clones, with 75% observed a single time. Sequencing was performed on PBMCs. All receptors come from a man younger than 40 in good health and CMV-seronegative.

The rearrangement uses TRBV5-1 and TRBJ2-5; TRBD2 matches 10 bases. CDR1 and CDR2 from the germline V gene are SGHRS and YFSETQ. V lost 3 bases and J lost 5; bases outside the gene matches: 7. The CDR3 extends over 15 amino acids. The CDR3 DNA reads as TGCGCCAGCAGCTACATAAGCGGGAGGGTGGAGACCCAGTACTTC. It specifies CASSYISGRVETQYF. Drawing the rest from reference TRBV5-1 and TRBJ2-5, the complete variable domain is KAGVTQTPRYLIKTRGQQVTLSCSPISGHRSVSWYQQTPGQGLQFLFEYFSETQRNKGNFPGRFSGRQFSNSRSEMNVSTLELGDSALYLCASSYISGRVETQYFGPGTRLLVL.

The rearrangement joins TRBV18 to TRBJ1-1; D gene uncertain. The CDR3 extends over 16 amino acids. V was cut by 0 bases and J by 0 bases, with 11 bases left in between. The germline V gene encodes CDR1 KGHSH and CDR2 LQKENI. The CDR3 nucleotides are TGTGCCAGCTCACCACCACAGAGTTACATGAACACTGAAGCTTTCTTT. It specifies CASSPPQSYMNTEAFF.

The chain couples TRBV4-1 to TRBJ2-7, with TRBD2 matching 10 bases. This CDR3 is built from 16 residues. Germline loops: CDR1 MGHRA, CDR2 YSYEKL. The trim removed 0 bases at V and 3 bases at J, leaving 5 bases unmatched. The CDR3 loop reads CASSQEPASGSYEQYF. The DNA for the CDR3 is TGCGCCAGCAGCCAAGAACCGGCTAGCGGGAGCTACGAGCAGTACTTC.

This clone has a handful of counts. The chain has TRBV18 and TRBJ2-3, with D possibly matching TRBD2 (5 bases). The CDR3 has 14 amino acids. Germline V gene data show CDR1 as KGHSH and CDR2 as LQKENI. V was shortened by 3 bases and J by 4 bases, with 11 bases between the two germline ends. CDR3 nucleotides: TGTGCCAGCTCACCGCCTGCGGGTGCAGATACGCAGTATTTT. Encoded protein: CASSPPAGADTQYF.